One sample yielded the 30 T cell receptor beta chains listed below, sequenced in a study of CD8 T cells in Susac syndrome. Reverse transcription used about 0.45 to 1 ug RNA and random hexamers. TCRdb passed the immunoSEQ multiplex PCR reads through MiXCR, listing each CDR3 protein once. The data contain about 180,000 distinct CDR3 sequences, 85% to 95% of them seen just once; the ten biggest clones take up 0.12%. The sample taken for sequencing was CD4+ T cells from PBMCs. The receptor source for this set is a human donor with Susac syndrome.

The rearrangement uses TRBV4-2 and TRBJ1-2, with D perhaps TRBD1 (5 bases). V lost 1 base and J 7 bases, leaving 16 bases between the germline ends. This CDR3 region has 15 residues. The germline CDR1 and CDR2 sequences are LGHNA and YNFKEQ. The CDR3 protein is CASSQAGPAGFGYTF. The CDR3 nucleotides are TGTGCCAGCAGCCAAGCCGGGCCGGCAGGGTTTGGCTACACCTTC.

The V and J genes are TRBV21-1 and TRBJ2-2; the D call in the table, TRBD1, was not verified against the DNA. TRBV21-1 is a pseudogene locus. This CDR3 comprises 14 residues. CDR3 DNA: TGTGCCAGCAGCAAAGTACAGGTCACCGGGGAGCTGTTTTTT. It encodes CASSKVQVTGELFF.

V is TRBV20-1 and J is TRBJ1-4; D remains ambiguous. Looked up from germline, CDR1 is DFQATT and CDR2 is SNEGSKA (reference sequence). The CDR3 is made up of 16 amino acids. The ends were cut back, 0 bases at V and 3 bases at J, with 14 bases in the middle. CDR3 DNA sequence: TGCAGTGCTAGAGACTGGACCCTCTCACCTAATGAAAAACTGTTTTTT. It translates to CSARDWTLSPNEKLFF.

The rearrangement links TRBV6-5 to TRBJ2-3, with 8 bases lining up with TRBD1. This CDR3 contains 13 residues. V lost 5 bases and J lost 15; bases outside the gene matches: 13. CDR1 and CDR2 (germline): MNHEY, SVGAGI. CDR3 residues: CASSQGGTGGLYF. As DNA, the CDR3 is TGTGCCAGCAGTCAAGGAGGGACAGGTGGTTTATATTTT.

This chain links TRBV11-2 with TRBJ1-1, with 8 positions matching TRBD1. Germline trimming cut 3 bases from V and 5 bases from J; bases unmatched to any gene: 8. Germline V CDR1 and CDR2: SGHAT, FQNNGV. The CDR3 contains 15 residues. The CDR3 region is CASSFNTGQATEAFF. The CDR3 coding sequence is TGTGCCAGCAGCTTTAACACGGGACAGGCTACTGAAGCTTTCTTT. Filled out from reference TRBV11-2 and TRBJ1-1, the complete variable domain reads EAGVAQSPRYKIIEKRQSVAFWCNPISGHATLYWYQQILGQGPKLLIQFQNNGVVDDSQLPKDRFSAERLKGVDSTLKIQPAKLEDSAVYLCASSFNTGQATEAFFGQGTRLTVV.

The chain recombines TRBV7-3 with TRBJ2-1; D may be TRBD2 (6 bases). The CDR3 is 13 residues long. V dropped 5 bases and J dropped 5 bases, with 10 bases sitting between them. Germline V gene sequence: CDR1 SGHTA, CDR2 FQGTGA. As DNA, the CDR3 is TGTGCCAGCAGCCCCCGGGAGCACAATGAGCAGTTCTTC. Protein sequence: CASSPREHNEQFF. Full variable domain (outside the CDR3, taken from reference TRBV7-3 and TRBJ2-1): GAGVSQTPSNKVTEKGKYVELRCDPISGHTALYWYRQSLGQGPEFLIYFQGTGAADDSGLPNDRFFAVRPEGSVSTLKIQRTERGDSAVYLCASSPREHNEQFFGPGTRLTVL.

The chain carries TRBV12-3 or TRBV12-4 and TRBJ2-7; no clear D gene. The CDR3 spans 13 residues. V lost 3 bases, J lost 2 bases, and 8 bases lay in between. CDR3 DNA: TGTGCCAGCAGTTTTGAACTCCCCTACGAGCAGTACTTC. It codes for CASSFELPYEQYF.

The chain links TRBV30 to TRBJ1-1, with D unclear. V was cut by 8 bases and J by 6 bases, with 4 bases left in between. CDR1 and CDR2 from the germline V gene are GTSNPN and SVGIG (reference sequence). The CDR3 length is 8 residues. The CDR3: CAGSEAFF. The CDR3 DNA reads as TGTGCCGGGTCTGAAGCTTTCTTT.

The rearrangement joins TRBV24-1 to TRBJ2-5, with 7 nucleotides matching TRBD1. The CDR3 runs 15 residues. V was clipped by 4 bases and J by 7 bases; unmatched bases: 11. Germline CDR1 is KGHDR and CDR2 is SFDVKD. The CDR3 DNA follows: TGTGCCACCAGTGACTCCGGGACAGCAACGGGGACCCAGTACTTC. Translating it yields CATSDSGTATGTQYF.

The V gene is TRBV4-3, the J gene TRBJ1-2; D ambiguous. This CDR3 is built from 13 residues. Germline-derived CDR1 and CDR2 are LGHNA and YSLEER. With 1 base removed from V and 2 bases from J, the gap between germline ends came to 5 bases. The CDR3 here is CASSQALNYGYTF. CDR3 in DNA: TGCGCCAGCAGCCAAGCCCTGAACTATGGCTACACCTTC.

The chain combines TRBV12-3 or TRBV12-4 with TRBJ2-1; no reliable D call. This CDR3 is built from 15 residues. The V and J ends lost 6 bases and 2 bases respectively, with 14 bases between them. The CDR3 here is CASSPDGLPYNEQFF. The CDR3 nucleotides read TGTGCCAGCAGCCCGGACGGTCTCCCCTACAATGAGCAGTTCTTC.

The V gene is TRBV3-1, the J gene TRBJ1-1; D gene uncertain. V shed 3 bases and J shed 3 bases, with 11 bases lying between them. The CDR3 runs 14 residues. Germline loops: CDR1 LGHDT, CDR2 YNNKEL (reference sequence). The CDR3 region has the DNA TGTGCCAGCAGCCATATGGGGTCGGACACTGAAGCTTTCTTT. Translated, it gives CASSHMGSDTEAFF.

The V call is TRBV7-2, the J call TRBJ1-1; the match to TRBD1 covers 7 bases. Germline V gene lookup returns CDR1 SGHTA and CDR2 FQGNSA. The junction had 2 bases not matched to a gene; V was cut back by 0 bases and J by 4 bases. This CDR3 has 14 amino acids. The CDR3 DNA follows: TGTGCCAGCAGCTTAGCAGGGGGCGGCACTGAAGCTTTCTTT. Translated: CASSLAGGGTEAFF.

The chain employs TRBV27 and TRBJ1-5; maybe TRBD1 (5 bases). Trimming removed 6 bases from V and 7 bases from J, with 19 bases in between. Germline CDR1 reads MNHEY; CDR2 reads SMNVEV (reference sequence). The CDR3 loop spans 15 amino acids. The CDR3 region has the DNA TGTGCCAGCAGGCCCCTAGGGGCGCGGAACCAGCCCCAGCATTTT. This sequence encodes CASRPLGARNQPQHF.

The J gene is TRBJ1-2, the V gene TRBV7-8; D is ambiguous. The V gene lost 2 bases and the J gene lost 1 base, with 20 bases spanning the gap. There are 18 residues in the CDR3. CDR1 is SGHVS, CDR2 FQNEAQ, per germline. This CDR3 reads CASSLKNRASTINYGYTF. CDR3 nucleotides: TGTGCCAGCAGCTTAAAAAACCGGGCCAGCACCATTAACTATGGCTACACCTTC.

The chain couples TRBV6-2 or TRBV6-3 to TRBJ1-2, with D possibly being TRBD1 (6 bases). The ends were cut back, 4 bases at V and 5 bases at J, with 17 bases in the middle. The CDR3 length is 15 residues. Germline V lookup: CDR1 MNHEY, CDR2 SVGEGT. Written as DNA, the CDR3 is TGTGCCAGCAGTTCCGGACAGAAGAGTCTTTATGGCTACACCTTC. It is translated as CASSSGQKSLYGYTF.

This clonotype came up once. V usage is TRBV5-6 and J usage is TRBJ1-5; a weak D match, TRBD1 (6 bases). The CDR3 loop spans 14 amino acids. The V end lost 0 bases, the J end lost 6 bases, and 10 bases lay between the germline ends. Germline values: CDR1 SGHDT, CDR2 YYEEEE. CDR3 in DNA: TGTGCCAGCAGCTTGGGGAGGGGGTTTCAGCCCCAGCATTTT. Amino acid sequence: CASSLGRGFQPQHF.

The chain carries TRBV3-1 and TRBJ2-3; 11 bases map to TRBD2. This CDR3 contains 16 residues. The V gene's germline CDR1 is LGHDT and CDR2 YNNKEL (reference sequence). Losses at the gene ends were 4 bases for V and 2 bases for J; bases not matched to a gene: 5. The CDR3 spells CASSLGLAEVTDTQYF. As DNA, the CDR3 is TGTGCCAGCAGCCTGGGACTAGCGGAGGTCACAGATACGCAGTATTTT.

V is TRBV21-1 and J is TRBJ2-7. TRBV21-1 is a pseudogene segment. This CDR3 is 15 amino acids long. In nucleotides, the CDR3 is TGTGCCAGCAGCCATATCAGCGGGGGCCCCTACGAGCAGTACTTC. Amino acid sequence: CASSHISGGPYEQYF.

This chain connects TRBV6-5 to TRBJ1-4; D unresolved. Per the germline V gene, CDR1 is MNHEY and CDR2 is SVGAGI. The germline V and J ends were trimmed by 0 bases and 4 bases, with 6 bases remaining between them. The CDR3 loop spans 14 amino acids. CDR3 in DNA: TGTGCCAGCAGTTACTCGGTCTGTAATGAAAAACTGTTTTTT. The encoded protein is CASSYSVCNEKLFF.

DNA of the CDR3: TGTGCCAGCAGTTTATTCGCCTACCCGGCGGGGGCCAGCGGCGAGCAGTACTTC. Encoded protein: CASSLFAYPAGASGEQYF. V and J are TRBV27 and TRBJ2-7; maybe TRBD2 (7 bases). This CDR3 is built from 18 residues. Trimming left V 1 base short and J 6 bases short, with 25 bases between. Germline CDR1 and CDR2: MNHEY and SMNVEV (reference sequence).

The J gene is TRBJ2-5, the V gene TRBV5-4; the match to TRBD1 covers 9 bases. CDR1 is SGHNT and CDR2 is YYREEE in the germline V gene (reference sequence). The CDR3 is 15 amino acids. Trimming at V came to 3 bases and at J to 3 bases, leaving 6 bases not matched to a gene. CDR3 DNA sequence: TGTGCCAGCAGCTCGGGACAGGGAGGGAAAGAGACCCAGTACTTC. This encodes CASSSGQGGKETQYF.

The chain carries TRBV3-1 and TRBJ2-3, with TRBD1 matching 7 bases. The CDR3 consists of 16 residues. Per germline, CDR1 LGHDT and CDR2 YNNKEL (reference sequence). The junction had 6 bases not matched to a gene; V was cut back by 3 bases and J by 0 bases. CDR3 amino acids: CASSHNDRDSTDTQYF. CDR3 sequence (DNA): TGTGCCAGCAGCCATAATGACAGGGACAGCACAGATACGCAGTATTTT.

V gene TRBV4-3 combines with J gene TRBJ2-1, with 7 bases matching TRBD1. Germline V CDR1 and CDR2: LGHNA, YSLEER. This CDR3 contains 16 residues. The trim removed 1 base at V and 8 bases at J, leaving 11 bases unmatched. CDR3 nucleotides: TGCGCCAGCAGCCAAGGTGACAGGGCACGGGGTGATGAGCAGTTCTTC. It translates to CASSQGDRARGDEQFF.

This rearrangement joins TRBV7-2 to TRBJ1-2; D ambiguous. The CDR3 totals 14 residues. CDR1 is SGHTA, CDR2 FQGNSA, per germline. V was trimmed by 0 bases and J by 0 bases, leaving 5 bases between them. CDR3 coding DNA: TGTGCCAGCAGCTTAGCAACAGCTAACTATGGCTACACCTTC. Its protein is CASSLATANYGYTF.

CDR3 sequence: CSVERPSGGTYEQYF. CDR3 coding DNA: TGCAGCGTTGAACGTCCTAGCGGGGGTACCTACGAGCAGTACTTC. The rearrangement links TRBV29-1 to TRBJ2-7; 10 bases are a match to TRBD2. The CDR3 runs to 15 residues. CDR1 SQVTM and CDR2 ANQGSEA come from the germline V gene. V gave up 2 bases and J gave up 2 bases; unmatched junction bases: 6.

The chain employs TRBV7-9 and TRBJ1-4; tentatively, D is TRBD1 (5 bases). The V gene's germline CDR1 is SEHNR and CDR2 FQNEAQ (reference sequence). The V gene lost 11 bases and the J gene lost 3 bases, with 13 bases spanning the gap. The CDR3 is made up of 13 amino acids. As DNA, the CDR3 is TGTGCCGTTGGGCCGGGGCCTAATGAAAAACTGTTTTTT. Translating it yields CAVGPGPNEKLFF.

The J gene is TRBJ1-1, the V gene TRBV12-3 or TRBV12-4; 10 bases line up with TRBD1. This CDR3 has 13 amino acids. With V trimmed by 7 bases and J by 7 bases, 6 bases remained unmatched. The CDR3 sequence: CASIRDRGDEAFF. CDR3 DNA: TGTGCCAGCATCCGGGACAGGGGCGATGAAGCTTTCTTT.

This chain connects TRBV29-1 to TRBJ2-7, with D uncertain. V shed 4 bases and J shed 3 bases, with 16 bases lying between them. The germline V gene encodes CDR1 SQVTM and CDR2 ANQGSEA. The CDR3 runs 14 residues. The CDR3 DNA follows: TGCAGCGTTGCAGGAAGCCAGTCCGACTACGAGCAGTACTTC. Amino acids: CSVAGSQSDYEQYF.

This clonotype was detected once. The chain is built from TRBV29-1 and TRBJ1-1; perhaps TRBD1 as D (5 bases). Germline V gene data show CDR1 as SQVTM and CDR2 as ANQGSEA. Trimming left V 0 bases short and J 1 base short, with 9 bases between. The CDR3 has 14 residues. The CDR3 DNA reads as TGCAGCGTTGAAGACACGGGGCAGAACACTGAAGCTTTCTTT. Amino acid sequence: CSVEDTGQNTEAFF.